Listed here is a single T cell receptor (beta chain). Its antigen is currently unknown. Here immunoSEQ multiplex PCR was the method, and the copy in TCRdb shows in-frame clones only, minus some. Of 90,000 to 95,000 clones in the sample, 90% to 95% were seen once. This specimen comes from a study of graft-versus-host responses after intestinal transplantation. Across the whole study: Grafts were multivisceral, liver-intestinal, or isolated intestinal. The recipients all started with anti-thymocyte globulin induction and then took tacrolimus and steroids for 3 to 4 years.

This CDR3 spans 16 amino acids. V shed 3 bases and J shed 12 bases, with 24 bases lying between them. Germline V gene sequence: CDR1 MNHEY, CDR2 SMNVEV (reference sequence). General study findings and limits: Peak GvH clone levels in circulation were associated with early post-transplant HvG declines. Investigators detected GvH clones in recipient marrow, with some emerging earlier in ileum or blood.

Sequenced material: unstimulated CD8+ T cells sorted from spleen or lymph node cells, taken before intestinal transplant. The TCR originated in a human donor who received an intestinal transplant. This rearrangement joins TRBV27 to TRBJ2-1, with a tentative D call TRBD2 (7 bases). DNA of the CDR3: TGTGCCAGCAGTTTGACGGGGGGACAACGAACAATGACGCAGTTCTTC. Translating it yields CASSLTGGQRTMTQFF.